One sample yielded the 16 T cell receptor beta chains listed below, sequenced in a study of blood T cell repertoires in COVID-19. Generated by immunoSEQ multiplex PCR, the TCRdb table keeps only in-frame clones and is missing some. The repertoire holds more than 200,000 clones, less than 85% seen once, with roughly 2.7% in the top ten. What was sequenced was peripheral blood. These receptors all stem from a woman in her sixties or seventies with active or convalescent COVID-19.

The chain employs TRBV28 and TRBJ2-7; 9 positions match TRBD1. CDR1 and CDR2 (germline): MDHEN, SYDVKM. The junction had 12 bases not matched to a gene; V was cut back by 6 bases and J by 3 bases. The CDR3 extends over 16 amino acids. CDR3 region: CASSSWGTGHIYEQYF. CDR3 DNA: TGTGCCAGCAGCTCTTGGGGGACAGGGCATATCTACGAGCAGTACTTC.

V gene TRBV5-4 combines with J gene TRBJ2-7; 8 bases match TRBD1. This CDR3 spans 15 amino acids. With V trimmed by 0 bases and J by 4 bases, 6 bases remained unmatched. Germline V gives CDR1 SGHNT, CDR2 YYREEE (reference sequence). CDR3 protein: CASSLEDRASYEQYF. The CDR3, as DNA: TGTGCCAGCAGCTTGGAGGACAGGGCGTCGTACGAGCAGTACTTC.

CDR3 sequence reads: CASSYSTGRETQYF. CDR3 coding DNA: TGTGCCAGCAGTTACTCTACCGGGAGAGAGACCCAGTACTTC. This chain connects TRBV6-6 to TRBJ2-5, with a possible D match to TRBD2 (6 bases). V lost 0 bases to trimming and J lost 4 bases, with 9 bases between them. Germline V lookup: CDR1 MNHNY, CDR2 SVGAGI (reference sequence). The CDR3 length is 14 residues.

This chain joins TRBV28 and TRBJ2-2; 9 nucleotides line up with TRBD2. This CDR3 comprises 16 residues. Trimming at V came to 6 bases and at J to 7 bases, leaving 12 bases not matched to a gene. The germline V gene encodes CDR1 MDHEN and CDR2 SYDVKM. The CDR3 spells CASSPRASGNLGELFF. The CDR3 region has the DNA TGTGCCAGCAGCCCCCGGGCTAGCGGGAATCTCGGGGAGCTGTTTTTT. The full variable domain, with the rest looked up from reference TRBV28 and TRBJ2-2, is DVKVTQSSRYLVKRTGEKVFLECVQDMDHENMFWYRQDPGLGLRLIYFSYDVKMKEKGDIPEGYSVSREKKERFSLILESASTNQTSMYLCASSPRASGNLGELFFGEGSRLTVL.

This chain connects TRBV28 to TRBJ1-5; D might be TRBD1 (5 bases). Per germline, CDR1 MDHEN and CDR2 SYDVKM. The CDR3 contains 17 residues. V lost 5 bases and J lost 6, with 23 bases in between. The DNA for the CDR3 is TGTGCCAGCAGTGAGGCCAAAAAAGGGGTTGGTAGTCAGCCCCAGCATTTT. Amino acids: CASSEAKKGVGSQPQHF.

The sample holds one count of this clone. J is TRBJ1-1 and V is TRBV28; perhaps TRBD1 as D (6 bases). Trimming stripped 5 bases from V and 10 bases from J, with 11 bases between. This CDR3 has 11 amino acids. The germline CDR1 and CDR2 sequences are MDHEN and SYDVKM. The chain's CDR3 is CASSRVRGAFF. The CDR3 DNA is TGTGCCAGCAGTAGAGTCAGGGGAGCTTTCTTT.

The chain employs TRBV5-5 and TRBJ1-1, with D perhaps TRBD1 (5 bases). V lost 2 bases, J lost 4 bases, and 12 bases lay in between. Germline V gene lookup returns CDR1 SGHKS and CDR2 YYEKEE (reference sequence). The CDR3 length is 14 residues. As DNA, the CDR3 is TGTGCCAGCAGCTTCGGGGGGATAAGCACTGAAGCTTTCTTT. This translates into CASSFGGISTEAFF. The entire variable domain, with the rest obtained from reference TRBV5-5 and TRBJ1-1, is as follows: DAGVTQSPTHLIKTRGQQVTLRCSPISGHKSVSWYQQVLGQGPQFIFQYYEKEERGRGNFPDRFSARQFPNYSSELNVNALLLGDSALYLCASSFGGISTEAFFGQGTRLTVV.

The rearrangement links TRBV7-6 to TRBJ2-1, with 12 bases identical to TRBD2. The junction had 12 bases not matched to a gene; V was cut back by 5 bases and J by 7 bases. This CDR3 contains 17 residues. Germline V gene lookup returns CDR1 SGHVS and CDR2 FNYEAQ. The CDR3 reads CASSPPPSGRAFNEQFF. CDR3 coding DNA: TGTGCCAGCAGCCCCCCTCCTAGCGGGAGGGCCTTTAATGAGCAGTTCTTC.

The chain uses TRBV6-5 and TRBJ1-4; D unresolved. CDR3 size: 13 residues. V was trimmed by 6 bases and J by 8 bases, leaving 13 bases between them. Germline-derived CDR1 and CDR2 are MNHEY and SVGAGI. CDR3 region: CASSLLIGEKLFF. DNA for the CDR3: TGTGCCAGCAGCCTACTCATCGGGGAAAAACTGTTTTTT.

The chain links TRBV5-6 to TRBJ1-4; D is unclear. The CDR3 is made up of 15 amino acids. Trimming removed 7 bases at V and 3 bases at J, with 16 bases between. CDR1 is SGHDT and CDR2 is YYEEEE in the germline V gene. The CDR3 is CASRLRGSSNEKLFF. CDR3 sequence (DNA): TGTGCCAGCCGCCTCCGCGGATCATCTAATGAAAAACTGTTTTTT.

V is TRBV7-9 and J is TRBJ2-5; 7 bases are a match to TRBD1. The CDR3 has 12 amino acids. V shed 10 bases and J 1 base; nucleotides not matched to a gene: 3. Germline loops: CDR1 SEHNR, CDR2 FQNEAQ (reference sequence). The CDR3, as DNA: TGTGCCACCGAGGGGGCCCAAGAGACCCAGTACTTC. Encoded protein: CATEGAQETQYF.

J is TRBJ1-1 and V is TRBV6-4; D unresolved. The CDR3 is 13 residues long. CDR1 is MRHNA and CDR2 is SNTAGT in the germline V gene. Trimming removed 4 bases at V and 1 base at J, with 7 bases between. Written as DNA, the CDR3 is TGTGCCAGCAGTGTAGACAAGAACACTGAAGCTTTCTTT. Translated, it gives CASSVDKNTEAFF.

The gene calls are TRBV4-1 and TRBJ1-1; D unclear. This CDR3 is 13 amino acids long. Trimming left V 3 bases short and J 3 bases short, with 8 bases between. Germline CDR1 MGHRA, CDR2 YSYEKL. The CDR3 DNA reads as TGCGCCAGCAGCCATCCTACTTACACTGAAGCTTTCTTT. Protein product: CASSHPTYTEAFF.

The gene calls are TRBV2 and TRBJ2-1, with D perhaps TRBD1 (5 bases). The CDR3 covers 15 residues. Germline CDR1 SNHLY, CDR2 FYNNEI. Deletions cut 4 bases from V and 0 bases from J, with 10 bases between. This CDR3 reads CASSVGQPSYNEQFF. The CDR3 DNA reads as TGTGCCAGCAGTGTGGGGCAGCCCTCCTACAATGAGCAGTTCTTC.

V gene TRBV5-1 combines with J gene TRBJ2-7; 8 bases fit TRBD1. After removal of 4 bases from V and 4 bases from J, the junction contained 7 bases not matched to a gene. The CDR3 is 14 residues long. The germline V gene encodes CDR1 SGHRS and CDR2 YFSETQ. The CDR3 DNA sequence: TGCGCCAGCAGCGATGGACAGGGTCTATACGAGCAGTACTTC. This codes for CASSDGQGLYEQYF.

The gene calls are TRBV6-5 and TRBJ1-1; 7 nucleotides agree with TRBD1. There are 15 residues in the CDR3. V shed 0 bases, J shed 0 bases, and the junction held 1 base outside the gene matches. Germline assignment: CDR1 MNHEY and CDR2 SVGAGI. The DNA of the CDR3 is TGTGCCAGCAGTTACTCGGGGACAGTGAACACTGAAGCTTTCTTT. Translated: CASSYSGTVNTEAFF.